This T cell receptor (beta chain) was sequenced in a study of cytomegalovirus exposure and HLA in healthy donors. Study-wide background: Of the donors genotyped, 300 to 500 in all, about 80% fell in the Caucasian-associated ancestry cluster. General observations from the study: Sequencing had likely introduced a cluster of highly shared sequence variants as an artifact.

The PCR used 60 Vbeta and 13 Jbeta primers. Clones were sequenced by immunoSEQ multiplex PCR, and TCRdb holds only the in-frame ones, with some missing. There are under 150,000 clones in the sample; roughly four fifths occur only once, and around 1.9% lies in the top ten. In the case of this clone: Its antigen is undetermined.

Donors showed nominal health when sampled, although they likely had unrecorded immune exposures. Sequencing was carried out using PBMCs. The clonotype comes from a woman between 50 and 59 years old in good health and CMV-seronegative.

The DNA of the CDR3 is TGTGCCAGCAGCTTAGTAGCTCCAGGGATTAGCTATGGCTACACCTTC. This gives the protein CASSLVAPGISYGYTF. The chain carries TRBV7-8 and TRBJ1-2, with a tentative D call TRBD1 (5 bases). Germline CDR1 reads SGHVS; CDR2 reads FQNEAQ. V was shortened by 1 base and J by 4 bases, with 16 bases between the two germline ends. The length of the CDR3 is 16 residues.